Listed here are 8 T cell receptor beta chains from one sample, sequenced in a study of human T cells and chemical hapten exposure. This sample's time point: pre-sensitization, week 0. The treatment denotes: therapeutic diphenylcyclopropenone sensitization with weekly scalp DPC. TCRdb fed the RACE reads into MiXCR, producing one record per CDR3 protein. The data show some 200,000 distinct CDR3 sequences, with 25% to 30% seen just once and less than 3.5% held by the top ten. The source was whole blood, collected in connection with sensitization to the hapten diphenylcyclopropenone (DPC). These receptors were collected from a woman aged 25 to 39 with alopecia areata. Some clones in this sample may be carry-over from other donors' samples.

This sequence joins TRBV6-2 or TRBV6-3 and TRBJ2-5; D gene uncertain. This CDR3 is 11 amino acids long. The germline gives CDR1 MNHEY, CDR2 SVGEGT. Trimming removed 5 bases at V and 4 bases at J, with 5 bases between. The CDR3 DNA reads as TGTGCCAGCAGTCGACTAGAGACCCAGTACTTC. Encoded protein: CASSRLETQYF.

The chain combines TRBV30 with TRBJ1-3; maybe TRBD1 (5 bases). V lost 3 bases and J lost 0, with 12 bases in between. The CDR3 loop spans 15 amino acids. Germline V lookup: CDR1 GTSNPN, CDR2 SVGIG (reference sequence). CDR3 bases: TGTGCCTGGAGAGGGGCTGAAGCCTCTGGAAACACCATATATTTT. Its translation: CAWRGAEASGNTIYF. Variable domain in full (rest from reference TRBV30 and TRBJ1-3): SQTIHQWPATLVQPVGSPLSLECTVEGTSNPNLYWYRQAAGRGLQLLFYSVGIGQISSEVPQNLSASRPQDRQFILSSKKLLLSDSGFYLCAWRGAEASGNTIYFGEGSWLTVV.

The rearrangement joins TRBV20-1 to TRBJ2-2, with a tentative D call TRBD2 (7 bases). Germline assignment: CDR1 DFQATT and CDR2 SNEGSKA (reference sequence). The CDR3 runs to 14 residues. Trimming stripped 1 base from V and 5 bases from J, with 11 bases between. The chain's CDR3 is CSARGGGATGELFF. The CDR3 coding sequence is TGCAGTGCTAGAGGCGGGGGCGCAACCGGGGAGCTGTTTTTT.

This sequence joins TRBV29-1 and TRBJ2-7; D not certain. This CDR3 has 13 residues. V shed 1 base and J shed 4 bases, with 11 bases lying between them. CDR1 and CDR2 (germline): SQVTM, ANQGSEA. The CDR3 here is CSVEVRAQYEQYF. Here the CDR3 DNA reads TGCAGCGTTGAAGTTCGGGCGCAATACGAGCAGTACTTC.

This clonotype was observed a few times. The chain uses TRBV4-1 and TRBJ2-1; the D gene could be TRBD1 or TRBD2 (5 bases each). Germline V gene data show CDR1 as MGHRA and CDR2 as YSYEKL. Trimming shortened V by 0 bases and J by 7 bases, and 10 bases separated the two germline ends. CDR3 length: 14 residues. CDR3 bases: TGCGCCAGCAGCCAAGAAATCTGGGGGAATGAGCAGTTCTTC. Its protein product is CASSQEIWGNEQFF.

The gene calls are TRBV7-8 and TRBJ2-1; 7 bases fit TRBD1. With V trimmed by 7 bases and J by 6 bases, 18 bases remained unmatched. From germline, CDR1 is SGHVS and CDR2 FQNEAQ. The CDR3 totals 17 residues. Here the CDR3 reads CASTPRTRDSMSNEQFF. The CDR3 DNA is TGTGCCAGCACCCCGCGGACCCGGGACAGCATGAGCAATGAGCAGTTCTTC.

This clonotype was picked up a small number of times. The chain links TRBV7-2 to TRBJ2-3; no firm D call. The CDR3 is 13 amino acids. CDR1 and CDR2 (germline): SGHTA, FQGNSA. With 5 bases removed from V and 2 bases from J, the gap between germline ends came to 8 bases. The CDR3 sequence: CASSNDNTDTQYF. DNA for the CDR3: TGTGCCAGCAGCAATGACAACACAGATACGCAGTATTTT.

The chain is built from TRBV20-1 and TRBJ1-6; possible D gene TRBD1, 6 bases. This CDR3 region has 14 residues. The V gene's germline CDR1 is DFQATT and CDR2 SNEGSKA (reference sequence). Trimming took off 1 base at V and 7 bases at J, with 11 bases between the two ends. CDR3 loop: CSARVGAENSPLHF. The CDR3 DNA follows: TGCAGTGCTAGAGTGGGGGCTGAGAATTCACCCCTCCACTTT.